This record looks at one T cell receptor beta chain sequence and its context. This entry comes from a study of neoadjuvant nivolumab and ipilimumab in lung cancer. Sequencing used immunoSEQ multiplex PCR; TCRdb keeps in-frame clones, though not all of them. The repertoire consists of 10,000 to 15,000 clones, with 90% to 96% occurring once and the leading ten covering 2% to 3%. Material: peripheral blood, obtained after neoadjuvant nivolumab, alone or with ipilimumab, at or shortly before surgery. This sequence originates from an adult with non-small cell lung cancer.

The CDR3 loop reads CASSLVRGIHQPQHF. For the CDR3, the DNA is TGTGCCAGCAGCTTGGTAAGGGGCATCCATCAGCCCCAGCATTTT. The chain recombines TRBV7-8 with TRBJ1-5, with a tentative D call TRBD1 (5 bases). This CDR3 spans 15 amino acids. The V gene lost 3 bases and the J gene lost 5 bases, with 14 bases spanning the gap. Germline V gene sequence: CDR1 SGHVS, CDR2 FQNEAQ.